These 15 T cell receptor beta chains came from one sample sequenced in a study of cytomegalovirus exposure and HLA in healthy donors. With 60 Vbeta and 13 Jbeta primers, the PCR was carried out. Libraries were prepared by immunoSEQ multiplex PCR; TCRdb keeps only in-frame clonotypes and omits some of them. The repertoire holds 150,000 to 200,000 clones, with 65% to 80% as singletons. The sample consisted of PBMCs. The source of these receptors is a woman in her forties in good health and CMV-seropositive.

CDR3 protein: CASSQDFGGNTEAFF. The CDR3 DNA reads as TGCGCCAGCAGCCAAGATTTCGGAGGAAACACTGAAGCTTTCTTT. This sequence joins TRBV4-3 and TRBJ1-1; D call uncertain. Germline V gene data show CDR1 as LGHNA and CDR2 as YSLEER. Trimming pared 0 bases from V and 2 bases from J, leaving 10 bases between. The CDR3 runs to 15 residues.

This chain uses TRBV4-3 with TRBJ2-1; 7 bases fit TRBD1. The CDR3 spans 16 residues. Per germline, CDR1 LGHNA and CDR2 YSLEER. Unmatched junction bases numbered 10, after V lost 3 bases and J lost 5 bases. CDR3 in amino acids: CASSHADGTANNEQFF. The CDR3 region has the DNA TGCGCCAGCAGCCATGCAGACGGGACAGCAAACAATGAGCAGTTCTTC.

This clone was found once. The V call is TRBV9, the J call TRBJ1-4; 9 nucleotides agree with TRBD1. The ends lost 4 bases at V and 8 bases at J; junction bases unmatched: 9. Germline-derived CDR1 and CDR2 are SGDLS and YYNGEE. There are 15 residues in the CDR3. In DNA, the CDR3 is TGTGCCAGCAGCATCAGGACAGGGGCTGGAGAAAAACTGTTTTTT. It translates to CASSIRTGAGEKLFF.

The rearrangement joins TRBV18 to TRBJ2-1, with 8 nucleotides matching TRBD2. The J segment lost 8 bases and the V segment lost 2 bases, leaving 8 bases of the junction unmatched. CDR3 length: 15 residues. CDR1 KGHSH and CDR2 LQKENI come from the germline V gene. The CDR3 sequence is CASSPAGRATYEQFF. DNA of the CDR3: TGTGCCAGCTCACCAGCCGGGAGGGCCACATATGAGCAGTTCTTC. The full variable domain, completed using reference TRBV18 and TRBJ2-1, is NAGVMQNPRHLVRRRGQEARLRCSPMKGHSHVYWYRQLPEEGLKFMVYLQKENIIDESGMPKERFSAEFPKEGPSILRIQQVVRGDSAAYFCASSPAGRATYEQFFGPGTRLTVL.

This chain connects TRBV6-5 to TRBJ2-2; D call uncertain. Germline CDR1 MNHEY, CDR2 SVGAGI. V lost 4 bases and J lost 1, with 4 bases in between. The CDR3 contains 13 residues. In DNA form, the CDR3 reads TGTGCCAGCAGTTCCCAGAACACCGGGGAGCTGTTTTTT. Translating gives CASSSQNTGELFF.

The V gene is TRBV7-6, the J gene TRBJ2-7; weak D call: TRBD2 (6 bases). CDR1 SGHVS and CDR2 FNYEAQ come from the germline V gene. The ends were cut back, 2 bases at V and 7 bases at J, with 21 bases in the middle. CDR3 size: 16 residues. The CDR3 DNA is TGTGCCAGCAGCTTAAATAATGGCGGGGAGGCGGGGGAGCAGTACTTC. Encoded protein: CASSLNNGGEAGEQYF.

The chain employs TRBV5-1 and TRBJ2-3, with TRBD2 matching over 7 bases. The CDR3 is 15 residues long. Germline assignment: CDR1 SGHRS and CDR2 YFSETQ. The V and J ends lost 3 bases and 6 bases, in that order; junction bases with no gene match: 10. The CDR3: CASSSSGQRFDTQYF. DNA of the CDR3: TGCGCCAGCAGCTCTAGCGGACAAAGGTTCGATACGCAGTATTTT.

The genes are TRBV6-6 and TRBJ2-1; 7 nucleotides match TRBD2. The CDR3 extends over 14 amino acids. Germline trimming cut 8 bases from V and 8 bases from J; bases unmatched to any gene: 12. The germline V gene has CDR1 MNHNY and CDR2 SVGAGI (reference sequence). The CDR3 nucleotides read TGTGCCAGCCGGGACTATCAACTATGGGATGAGCAGTTCTTC. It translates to CASRDYQLWDEQFF.

The CDR3 region is CASSLPGGGRKPYNEQFF. As DNA, the CDR3 is TGTGCCAGCAGCCTACCTGGGGGCGGGAGGAAGCCCTACAATGAGCAGTTCTTC. The gene calls are TRBV4-2 and TRBJ2-1; 8 bases are a match to TRBD2. Germline V CDR1 and CDR2: LGHNA, YNFKEQ. V was clipped by 4 bases and J by 2 bases; unmatched bases: 13. The CDR3 runs 18 residues.

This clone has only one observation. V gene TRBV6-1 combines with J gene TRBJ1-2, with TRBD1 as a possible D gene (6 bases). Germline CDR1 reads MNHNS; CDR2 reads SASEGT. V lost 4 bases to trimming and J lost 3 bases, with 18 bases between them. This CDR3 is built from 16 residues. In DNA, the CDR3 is TGTGCCAGCAGTGGAGAAAAAGACAGGACCTACTATGGCTACACCTTC. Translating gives CASSGEKDRTYYGYTF.

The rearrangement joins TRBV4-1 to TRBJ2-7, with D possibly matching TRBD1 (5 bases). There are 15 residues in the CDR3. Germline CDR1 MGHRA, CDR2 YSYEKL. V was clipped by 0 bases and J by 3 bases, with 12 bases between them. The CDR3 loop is CASSQDQGFYYEQYF. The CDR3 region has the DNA TGCGCCAGCAGCCAAGATCAGGGATTCTACTACGAGCAGTACTTC.

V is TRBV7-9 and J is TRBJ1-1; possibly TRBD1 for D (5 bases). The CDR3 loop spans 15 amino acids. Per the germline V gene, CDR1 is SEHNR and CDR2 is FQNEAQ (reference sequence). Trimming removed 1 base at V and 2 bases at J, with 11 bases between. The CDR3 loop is CASSLGGASNTEAFF. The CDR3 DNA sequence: TGTGCCAGCAGCTTAGGGGGCGCGTCAAACACTGAAGCTTTCTTT.

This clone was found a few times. The DNA for the CDR3 is TGTGCCTGGAGTGTACAGGGACAGCTCCTATCTGGCTACACCTTC. This gives the protein CAWSVQGQLLSGYTF. This rearrangement joins TRBV30 to TRBJ1-2; 7 nucleotides align to TRBD1. There are 15 residues in the CDR3. CDR1 is GTSNPN, CDR2 SVGIG, per germline (reference sequence). Germline trimming cut 0 bases from V and 7 bases from J; bases unmatched to any gene: 11. The variable domain in full, with the rest retrieved from reference TRBV30 and TRBJ1-2, is SQTIHQWPATLVQPVGSPLSLECTVEGTSNPNLYWYRQAAGRGLQLLFYSVGIGQISSEVPQNLSASRPQDRQFILSSKKLLLSDSGFYLCAWSVQGQLLSGYTFGSGTRLTVV.

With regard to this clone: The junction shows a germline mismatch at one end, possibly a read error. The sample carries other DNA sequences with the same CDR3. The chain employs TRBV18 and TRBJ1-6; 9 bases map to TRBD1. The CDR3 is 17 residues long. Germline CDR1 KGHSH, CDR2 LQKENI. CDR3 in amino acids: CASSPQQGARNNSPLHF. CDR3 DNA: TGCGCCAGCTCACCCCAACAGGGGGCTCGTAATAATTCACCCCTCCACTTT.

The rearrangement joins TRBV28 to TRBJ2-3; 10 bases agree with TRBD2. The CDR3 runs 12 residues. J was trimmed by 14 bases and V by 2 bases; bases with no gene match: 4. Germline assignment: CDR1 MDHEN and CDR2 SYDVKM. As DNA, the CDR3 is TGTGCCAGCAGTTTACTAGCGGGAGAGCGGTATTTT. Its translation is CASSLLAGERYF.